These 27 T cell receptor beta chains were sequenced from one sample in a study of post-analysis software for immune sequencing data. The authors incorporated unique molecular identifiers into the TCR beta cDNA libraries. A single record per CDR3 protein comes from TCRdb applying MiXCR to the PCR reads. Among 600,000 to 750,000 distinct CDR3 sequences listed, about 60% were seen once. Study conclusions and caveats: Among roughly five TRBV segments more frequent in patients than controls were TRBV5-6, TRBV5-1 and TRBV20-1.

Their antigen targets remain unknown. The sequenced sample was blood. These receptors came from a girl aged 2-10 years with multiple sclerosis.

V and J are TRBV5-6 and TRBJ1-2, with D uncertain. V was shortened by 5 bases and J by 2 bases, with 7 bases between the two germline ends. The V gene's germline CDR1 is SGHDT and CDR2 YYEEEE. This CDR3 is built from 12 residues. The CDR3, as DNA: TGTGCCAGCAGTGACGGAAACTATGGCTACACCTTC. It yields the protein CASSDGNYGYTF. The full variable domain, with the rest looked up from reference TRBV5-6 and TRBJ1-2, is DAGVTQSPTHLIKTRGQQVTLRCSPKSGHDTVSWYQQALGQGPQFIFQYYEEEERQRGNFPDRFSGHQFPNYSSELNVNALLLGDSALYLCASSDGNYGYTFGSGTRLTVV.

V usage is TRBV7-9 and J usage is TRBJ2-5, with 9 bases matching TRBD2. The CDR3 consists of 15 residues. Unmatched junction bases numbered 6, after V lost 5 bases and J lost 2 bases. The germline gives CDR1 SEHNR, CDR2 FQNEAQ (reference sequence). CDR3 protein: CASSAPSGEQETQYF. The CDR3 coding sequence is TGTGCCAGCAGCGCCCCTAGCGGGGAACAAGAGACCCAGTACTTC.

Notes on this clonotype: The junction and the germline gene differ at one end; a read error may be behind it. The rearrangement joins TRBV6-1 to TRBJ2-1; D unclear. The CDR3 has 11 residues. Germline loops: CDR1 MNHNS, CDR2 SASEGT. The CDR3 spells CATARRDEQFF. The CDR3 region has the DNA TGCGCCACCGCTCGTAGGGATGAGCAGTTCTTC.

The chain couples TRBV7-8 to TRBJ2-7; TRBD1 agrees at 7 bases. CDR1 SGHVS and CDR2 FQNEAQ come from the germline V gene. V lost 2 bases and J lost 6; bases outside the gene matches: 16. The CDR3 sequence is 17 residues long. CDR3 nucleotide sequence: TGTGCCAGCAGCTTATTTGGCAGGGGGAACTTCGTGCGCGAGCAGTACTTC. Its translation is CASSLFGRGNFVREQYF.

The chain uses TRBV29-1 and TRBJ2-3; 8 nucleotides match TRBD1. The CDR3 runs to 15 residues. V was clipped by 6 bases and J by 4 bases; unmatched bases: 12. CDR1 is SQVTM and CDR2 is ANQGSEA in the germline V gene. The CDR3: CSVGQGAHLADTQYF. The CDR3 nucleotides are TGCAGCGTGGGCCAGGGGGCGCATTTAGCAGATACGCAGTATTTT.

V usage is TRBV6-5 and J usage is TRBJ1-5; D perhaps matches TRBD1 (5 bases). The CDR3 is 15 residues long. Germline V gene lookup returns CDR1 MNHEY and CDR2 SVGAGI. V lost 2 bases and J 4 bases, leaving 12 bases between the germline ends. The CDR3 here is CASSYGRDGNQPQHF. CDR3 DNA: TGTGCCAGCAGTTACGGACGGGACGGAAATCAGCCCCAGCATTTT.

J is TRBJ2-5 and V is TRBV29-1; D ambiguous. This CDR3 spans 13 amino acids. Germline V gene data show CDR1 as SQVTM and CDR2 as ANQGSEA. Between the trimmed V and J ends, which lost 2 bases and 5 bases, there was a span of 12 bases. CDR3 coding DNA: TGCAGCGTTGAAATGGTGGGCCAGGAGACCCAGTACTTC. Protein: CSVEMVGQETQYF.

This chain links TRBV29-1 with TRBJ2-5, with TRBD1 as a possible D gene (5 bases). CDR3 length equals 13 residues. In germline, CDR1 is SQVTM, CDR2 ANQGSEA. V shed 3 bases and J shed 1 base, with 9 bases lying between them. CDR3 region: CSVDVRVQETQYF. The CDR3 DNA reads TGCAGCGTTGACGTCAGGGTCCAAGAGACCCAGTACTTC.

This chain's CDR3 is CASSLGGPLAKNIQYF. CDR3 sequence (DNA): TGTGCCAGCAGCTTAGGCGGGCCTTTGGCCAAAAACATTCAGTACTTC. J is TRBJ2-4 and V is TRBV11-2, with a weak D call TRBD2 (5 bases). The germline gives CDR1 SGHAT, CDR2 FQNNGV. V gave up 1 base and J gave up 1 base, with 11 bases separating them. This CDR3 is built from 16 residues.

The J gene is TRBJ2-5, the V gene TRBV20-1; 9 bases are a match to TRBD2. Near its end, the DNA agrees better with TRBJ2-7, so the J call may be wrong. The germline gives CDR1 DFQATT, CDR2 SNEGSKA (reference sequence). The CDR3 spans 15 residues. CDR3 sequence: CSARDLSSGDFEQYF. CDR3 DNA sequence: TGCAGTGCTAGAGATCTTTCTAGCGGGGACTTCGAGCAGTACTTC.

There are many counts of this clonotype. The J gene is TRBJ2-5, the V gene TRBV27, with 8 bases matching TRBD1. Germline V gives CDR1 MNHEY, CDR2 SMNVEV (reference sequence). This CDR3 has 13 amino acids. The V and J ends lost 6 bases and 3 bases, in that order; junction bases with no gene match: 3. CDR3 nucleotide sequence: TGTGCCAGCAGAGGACAGGGTAAAGAGACCCAGTACTTC. Encoded protein: CASRGQGKETQYF.

This chain links TRBV6-2 or TRBV6-3 with TRBJ2-7, with a weak D call TRBD2 (6 bases). From germline, CDR1 is MNHEY and CDR2 SVGEGT. V lost 0 bases and J lost 3, with 18 bases in between. The CDR3 contains 17 residues. The CDR3 protein is CASSYSRQEGNHYEQYF. Written as DNA, the CDR3 is TGTGCCAGCAGTTACTCGAGGCAGGAGGGGAACCACTACGAGCAGTACTTC.

On this clonotype: The germline gene is not matched at one end of the junction; a read error may be the cause. This sequence joins TRBV6-5 and TRBJ2-1, with D possibly TRBD1 on 5 matching bases. The length of the CDR3 is 16 residues. Germline assignment: CDR1 MNHEY and CDR2 SVGAGI. CDR3 bases: TGTGCCAGCAGACTAAAGGGGCGCGAACCCTACACTGAGCAGTTCTTC. It encodes CASRLKGREPYTEQFF.

This clonotype was detected ten times or more. One end of the junction is discordant with germline, which a read error may explain. This chain joins TRBV5-1 and TRBJ2-7; D is undetermined. The germline V gene encodes CDR1 SGHRS and CDR2 YFSETQ. The CDR3 consists of 11 residues. The chain's CDR3 is CASSFLYEQYF. The CDR3 bases are TGTGCCAGCAGCTTCTTATACGAGCAGTACTTC. Supplemented by reference TRBV5-1 and TRBJ2-7, the full variable domain reads KAGVTQTPRYLIKTRGQQVTLSCSPISGHRSVSWYQQTPGQGLQFLFEYFSETQRNKGNFPGRFSGRQFSNSRSEMNVSTLELGDSALYLCASSFLYEQYFGPGTRLTVT.

The chain joins TRBV7-2 to TRBJ2-3; D unclear. Germline assignment: CDR1 SGHTA and CDR2 FQGNSA. CDR3 length: 14 residues. The ends were cut back, 5 bases at V and 0 bases at J, with 9 bases in the middle. The CDR3 protein is CASSPDPSTDTQYF. The CDR3, as DNA: TGTGCCAGCAGCCCCGACCCTAGCACAGATACGCAGTATTTT.

Here the CDR3 DNA reads TGTGCCATCAGCACTCCGGGCTATAATTCACCCCTCCACTTT. Translating it yields CAISTPGYNSPLHF. V and J are TRBV10-3 and TRBJ1-6; D is uncertain. CDR1 and CDR2 from the germline V gene are ENHRY and SYGVKD. The CDR3 sequence is 14 residues long. V shed 6 bases and J shed 3 bases, with 9 bases lying between them.

The chain uses TRBV19 and TRBJ2-1; TRBD2 matches at 13 bases. V gave up 8 bases and J gave up 15 bases; unmatched junction bases: 7. Germline V gives CDR1 LNHDA, CDR2 SQIVND (reference sequence). The CDR3 sequence is 12 residues long. The CDR3 is CASGTSGRAAFF. The CDR3 region has the DNA TGTGCCAGTGGTACTAGCGGGAGGGCAGCGTTCTTC.

This clonotype has a single count. The chain couples TRBV20-1 to TRBJ1-1; no definite D call. The CDR3 extends over 13 amino acids. Trimming removed 3 bases from V and 3 bases from J, with 11 bases in between. Germline V gene lookup returns CDR1 DFQATT and CDR2 SNEGSKA (reference sequence). CDR3 residues: CSASSGEHTEAFF. Here the CDR3 DNA reads TGCAGTGCTAGCAGCGGGGAGCACACTGAAGCTTTCTTT.

Only one count was recorded for this clonotype. This chain uses TRBV7-9 with TRBJ1-1; TRBD1 aligns across 7 bases. The germline CDR1 and CDR2 sequences are SEHNR and FQNEAQ (reference sequence). The CDR3 totals 16 residues. The V segment lost 5 bases and the J segment 5 bases; nucleotides outside the gene matches: 14. CDR3 protein: CASSPPEEGGRTEAFF. The DNA of the CDR3 is TGTGCCAGCAGCCCCCCAGAAGAAGGGGGCAGGACTGAAGCTTTCTTT.

The rearrangement joins TRBV12-3 or TRBV12-4 to TRBJ1-2; 10 bases align to TRBD1. With V trimmed by 0 bases and J by 6 bases, 1 base remained unmatched. This CDR3 has 14 amino acids. This CDR3 is CASSLATGGHGYTF. CDR3 in DNA: TGTGCCAGCAGTTTAGCGACAGGGGGCCATGGCTACACCTTC.

The V and J genes are TRBV7-2 and TRBJ2-3; D unresolved. Per the germline V gene, CDR1 is SGHTA and CDR2 is FQGNSA. Trimming shortened V by 7 bases and J by 6 bases, and 11 bases separated the two germline ends. The CDR3 sequence is 12 residues long. The CDR3 reads CASKLVSDTQYF. The CDR3 nucleotides are TGTGCCAGCAAGTTAGTCTCCGATACGCAGTATTTT.

A few counts support this clonotype. The J gene is TRBJ2-1, the V gene TRBV5-1; D possibly corresponds to TRBD1 (5 bases). Trimming stripped 4 bases from V and 6 bases from J, with 20 bases between. Germline V CDR1 and CDR2: SGHRS, YFSETQ. This CDR3 spans 16 amino acids. The CDR3 loop is CASSINRPANSNEQFF. CDR3 nucleotide sequence: TGCGCCAGCAGCATAAACAGGCCGGCCAACTCCAATGAGCAGTTCTTC.

In its sample, this clonotype was seen a few times. The rearrangement uses TRBV20-1 and TRBJ2-3; D gene unclear. Between the trimmed V and J ends, which lost 1 base and 7 bases, there was a span of 9 bases. CDR1 and CDR2 from the germline V gene are DFQATT and SNEGSKA (reference sequence). The CDR3 runs 12 residues. The CDR3 is CSARANEHTQYF. CDR3 nucleotides: TGCAGTGCTAGAGCGAACGAACATACGCAGTATTTT.

The chain carries TRBV27 and TRBJ1-1; TRBD1 agrees at 7 bases. V was pared by 2 bases and J by 1 base, with 16 bases of the junction left unmatched. CDR3 length: 19 amino acids. Germline V gene sequence: CDR1 MNHEY, CDR2 SMNVEV (reference sequence). The CDR3, as DNA: TGTGCCAGCAGTTTAGAATCAGGGGGGCTTTTATCAGGGAACACTGAAGCTTTCTTT. Its protein product is CASSLESGGLLSGNTEAFF.

The chain has TRBV18 and TRBJ1-5, with D unresolved. Germline V gene data show CDR1 as KGHSH and CDR2 as LQKENI. The CDR3 contains 14 residues. The ends were cut back, 4 bases at V and 2 bases at J, with 9 bases in the middle. The CDR3 bases are TGTGCCAGCTCACTGGAGTATGGCAATCAGCCCCAGCATTTT. Residues: CASSLEYGNQPQHF.

The V gene is TRBV5-1, the J gene TRBJ2-7, with D possibly TRBD2 on 6 matching bases. The CDR3 loop spans 13 amino acids. Germline V gene data show CDR1 as SGHRS and CDR2 as YFSETQ. The ends were cut back, 7 bases at V and 3 bases at J, with 14 bases in the middle. CDR3 in amino acids: CASSLALFYEQYF. The CDR3 DNA follows: TGCGCCAGCTCACTAGCCCTTTTCTACGAGCAGTACTTC.

This chain uses TRBV7-9 with TRBJ2-7; D is ambiguous. V lost 5 bases and J 0 bases, leaving 17 bases between the germline ends. CDR1 and CDR2 (germline): SEHNR, FQNEAQ (reference sequence). The CDR3 loop spans 16 amino acids. In DNA, the CDR3 is TGTGCCAGCAGCGGCGCTGCGGCAGGCAGCTCCTACGAGCAGTACTTC. Its translation is CASSGAAAGSSYEQYF.